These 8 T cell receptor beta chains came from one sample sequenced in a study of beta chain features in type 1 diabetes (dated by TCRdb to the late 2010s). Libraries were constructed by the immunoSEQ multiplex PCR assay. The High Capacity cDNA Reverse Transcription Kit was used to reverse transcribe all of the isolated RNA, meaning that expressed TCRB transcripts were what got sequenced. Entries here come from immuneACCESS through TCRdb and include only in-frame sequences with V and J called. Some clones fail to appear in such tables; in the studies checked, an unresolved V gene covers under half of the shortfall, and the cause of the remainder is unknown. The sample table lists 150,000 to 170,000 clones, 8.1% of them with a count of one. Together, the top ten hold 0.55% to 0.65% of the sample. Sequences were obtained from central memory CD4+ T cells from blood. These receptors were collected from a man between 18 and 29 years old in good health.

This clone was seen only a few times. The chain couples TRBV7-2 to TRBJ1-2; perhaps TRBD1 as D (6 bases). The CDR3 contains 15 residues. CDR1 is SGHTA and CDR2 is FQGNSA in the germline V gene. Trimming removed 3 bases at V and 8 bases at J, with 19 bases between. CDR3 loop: CASSFDRQDLRGYTF. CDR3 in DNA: TGTGCCAGCAGCTTCGACCGACAGGACCTTAGAGGCTACACCTTC.

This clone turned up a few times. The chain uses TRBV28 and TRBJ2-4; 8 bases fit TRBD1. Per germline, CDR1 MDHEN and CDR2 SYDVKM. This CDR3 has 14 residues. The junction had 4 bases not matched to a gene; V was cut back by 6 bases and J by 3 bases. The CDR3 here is CASSETGDKNIQYF. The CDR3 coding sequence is TGTGCCAGCAGCGAGACAGGGGACAAAAACATTCAGTACTTC.

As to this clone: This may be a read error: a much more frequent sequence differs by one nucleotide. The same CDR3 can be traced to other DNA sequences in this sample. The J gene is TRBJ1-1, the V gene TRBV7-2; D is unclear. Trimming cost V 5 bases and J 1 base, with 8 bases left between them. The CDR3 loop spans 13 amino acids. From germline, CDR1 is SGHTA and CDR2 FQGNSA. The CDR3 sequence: CASSRQENTEAFF. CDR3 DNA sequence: TGTGCCAGCAGCCGTCAGGAGAACACTGAAGCTTTCTTT.

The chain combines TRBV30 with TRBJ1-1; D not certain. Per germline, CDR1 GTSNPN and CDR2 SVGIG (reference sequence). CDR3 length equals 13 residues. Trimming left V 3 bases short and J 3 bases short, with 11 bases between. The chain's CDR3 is CAWRFSRDTEAFF. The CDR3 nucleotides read TGTGCCTGGAGGTTCTCACGGGACACTGAAGCTTTCTTT.

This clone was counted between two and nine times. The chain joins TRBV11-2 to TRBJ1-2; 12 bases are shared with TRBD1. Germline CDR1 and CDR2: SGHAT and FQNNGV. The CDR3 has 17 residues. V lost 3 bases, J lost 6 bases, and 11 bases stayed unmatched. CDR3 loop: CASSFRDRGRVGDGYTF. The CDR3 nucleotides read TGTGCCAGCAGCTTCCGGGACAGGGGGCGCGTGGGGGATGGCTACACCTTC.

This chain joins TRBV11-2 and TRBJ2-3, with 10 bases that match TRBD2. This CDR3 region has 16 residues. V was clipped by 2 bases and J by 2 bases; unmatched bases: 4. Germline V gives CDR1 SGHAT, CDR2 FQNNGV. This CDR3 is CASSLLAGAPTDTQYF. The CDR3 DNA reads TGTGCCAGCAGCTTACTAGCGGGGGCCCCCACAGATACGCAGTATTTT.

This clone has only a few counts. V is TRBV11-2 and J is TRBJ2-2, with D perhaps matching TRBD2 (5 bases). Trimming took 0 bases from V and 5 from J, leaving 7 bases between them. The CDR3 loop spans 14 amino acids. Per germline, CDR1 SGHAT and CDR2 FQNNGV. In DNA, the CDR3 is TGTGCCAGCAGCTTAGATCGGGGAACCGGGGAGCTGTTTTTT. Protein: CASSLDRGTGELFF.

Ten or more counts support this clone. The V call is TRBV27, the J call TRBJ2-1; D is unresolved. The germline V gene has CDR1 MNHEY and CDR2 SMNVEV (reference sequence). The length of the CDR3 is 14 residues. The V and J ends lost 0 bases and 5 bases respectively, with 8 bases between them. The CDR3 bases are TGTGCCAGCAGTTTATCGGTCAGAAACAATGAGCAGTTCTTC. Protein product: CASSLSVRNNEQFF.